This T cell receptor beta chain was documented in a study of lymphopenia after photon versus proton radiotherapy. Study-level results: After the lymphocyte nadir, photon-treated repertoires showed oligoclonal expansion, especially of CD8+ Temra cells. Authors raise, but do not show, better survival with proton therapy. A bigger post-nadir fall in TCR diversity correlated inversely with survival time in deceased patients. Under photons, naive T cells and diversity fell while effector/memory populations rose.

Assay used: immunoSEQ multiplex PCR; TCRdb lists only in-frame clones, some missing. The sample contains about 30,000 clones, 89% of which appear only once. Germline V gene lookup returns CDR1 MNHEY and CDR2 SMNVEV (reference sequence). V lost 6 bases and J lost 0, with 8 bases in between. This CDR3 has 13 residues. Notes on this clone: Its target is not known.

The clonotype comes from a woman aged 70-85 years with pancreatic cancer. Some clones in this sample may be carry-over from other donors' samples. This chain uses TRBV27 with TRBJ1-1, with D possibly matching TRBD1 (5 bases). Sequencing used peripheral blood, obtained from a patient treated with proton-based radiotherapy. The CDR3 region is CASRRGMNTEAFF. CDR3 DNA sequence: TGTGCCAGCAGGAGGGGAATGAACACTGAAGCTTTCTTT.